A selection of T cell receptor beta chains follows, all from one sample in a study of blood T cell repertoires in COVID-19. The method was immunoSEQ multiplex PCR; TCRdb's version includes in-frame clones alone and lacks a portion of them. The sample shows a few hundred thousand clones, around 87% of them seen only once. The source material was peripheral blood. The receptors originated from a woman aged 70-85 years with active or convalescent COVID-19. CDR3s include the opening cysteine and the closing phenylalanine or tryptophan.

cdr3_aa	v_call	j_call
CASSLESLMDTQYF	TRBV7-2	TRBJ2-3
CASCSRGFEAFF	TRBV6-2/TRBV6-3	TRBJ1-1
CASSFTGDGGYTF	TRBV5-5	TRBJ1-2
CASSQDGQGTQPQHF	TRBV4-3	TRBJ1-5
CASSLSTPSGEQYF	TRBV5-1	TRBJ2-7
CASSAGGDYGYTF	TRBV2	TRBJ1-2
CASLPSGTGQPNEQFF	TRBV19	TRBJ2-1
CASSISPNGGLEQYF	TRBV19	TRBJ2-7
CASSPTGPTGELFF	TRBV10-1	TRBJ2-2
CASSRLPQDYGYTF	TRBV25-1	TRBJ1-2
CASSQSGNNEKLFF	TRBV18	TRBJ1-4
CASSIAGLLSSGNTIYF	TRBV19	TRBJ1-3
CATSRDKGRPGSGANVLTF	TRBV15	TRBJ2-6
CASSGLDFEQQQYF	TRBV3-1/TRBV3-2	TRBJ2-7
CASSLPSGETQETQYF	TRBV5-1	TRBJ2-5
CASSRRGTGGTDTQYF	TRBV18	TRBJ2-3
CASSFQDRAYGYTF	TRBV5-6	TRBJ1-2
CATRGSDLSPYF	TRBV12-3/TRBV12-4	TRBJ2-7
CASSEIPPGLSPFHF	TRBV6-1	TRBJ1-6
CASSKVIPQGTGPYEQYF	TRBV21-1	TRBJ2-7
CASSQAVVTTGGEKLFF	TRBV4-3	TRBJ1-4
CASSSRGAGGQGQFF	TRBV7-2	TRBJ2-1
CASSQKERQGKKNEQFF	TRBV18	TRBJ2-1
CASSRDMAYGYTF	TRBV5-1	TRBJ1-2
CASSFTSGGRGEQFF	TRBV7-8	TRBJ2-1
CSTYGENYEQYF	TRBV29-1	TRBJ2-7
CSVEQEAFF	TRBV29-1	TRBJ1-1
CASSVGTSGGQETQYF	TRBV9	TRBJ2-5
CASSPPTGRDFYEQYF	TRBV7-9	TRBJ2-7
CSVVRPGSLYGYTF	TRBV29-1	TRBJ1-2
CASSQGKTEAFF	TRBV6-5	TRBJ1-1
CASRTALPYEQYF	TRBV27	TRBJ2-7
CASSEGGEETQYF	TRBV10-1	TRBJ2-5